This TCR beta chain is from a study of T cells expressing NK-cell markers. Study information: Seven of the eight sequenced donors were classified as HCMV-seropositive, and one was classified as seronegative. Study conclusions and caveats: Whether expanded NKG2C+ T cell clones were HCMV specific stayed uncertain. Among four donors, these clonotypes also ranked first in the CD3+CD56-NKG2C+ fraction.

Of note for this clonotype: Antigen: not known.

This CDR3 is built from 13 residues. Germline V gene sequence: CDR1 SQVTM, CDR2 ANQGSEA. What made the TCR beta cDNA was 5'RACE template switching with UMIs. TCRdb reprocessed the 5' RACE reads and stores each CDR3 protein as one record, lacking DNA. The sample's table shows about 440,000 distinct CDR3 sequences. The sample comprised blood T cells: a sorted CD56 or NKG2C T cell subset, CD4+ or CD8+ T cells, or bulk PBMC T cells (not recorded which). This TCR came from a woman between 18 and 75 years old in good health. J is TRBJ2-2 and V is TRBV29-1; lacking DNA, the TRBD2 call made by TCRdb goes unchecked. CDR3 loop: CSVERERTGELFF.